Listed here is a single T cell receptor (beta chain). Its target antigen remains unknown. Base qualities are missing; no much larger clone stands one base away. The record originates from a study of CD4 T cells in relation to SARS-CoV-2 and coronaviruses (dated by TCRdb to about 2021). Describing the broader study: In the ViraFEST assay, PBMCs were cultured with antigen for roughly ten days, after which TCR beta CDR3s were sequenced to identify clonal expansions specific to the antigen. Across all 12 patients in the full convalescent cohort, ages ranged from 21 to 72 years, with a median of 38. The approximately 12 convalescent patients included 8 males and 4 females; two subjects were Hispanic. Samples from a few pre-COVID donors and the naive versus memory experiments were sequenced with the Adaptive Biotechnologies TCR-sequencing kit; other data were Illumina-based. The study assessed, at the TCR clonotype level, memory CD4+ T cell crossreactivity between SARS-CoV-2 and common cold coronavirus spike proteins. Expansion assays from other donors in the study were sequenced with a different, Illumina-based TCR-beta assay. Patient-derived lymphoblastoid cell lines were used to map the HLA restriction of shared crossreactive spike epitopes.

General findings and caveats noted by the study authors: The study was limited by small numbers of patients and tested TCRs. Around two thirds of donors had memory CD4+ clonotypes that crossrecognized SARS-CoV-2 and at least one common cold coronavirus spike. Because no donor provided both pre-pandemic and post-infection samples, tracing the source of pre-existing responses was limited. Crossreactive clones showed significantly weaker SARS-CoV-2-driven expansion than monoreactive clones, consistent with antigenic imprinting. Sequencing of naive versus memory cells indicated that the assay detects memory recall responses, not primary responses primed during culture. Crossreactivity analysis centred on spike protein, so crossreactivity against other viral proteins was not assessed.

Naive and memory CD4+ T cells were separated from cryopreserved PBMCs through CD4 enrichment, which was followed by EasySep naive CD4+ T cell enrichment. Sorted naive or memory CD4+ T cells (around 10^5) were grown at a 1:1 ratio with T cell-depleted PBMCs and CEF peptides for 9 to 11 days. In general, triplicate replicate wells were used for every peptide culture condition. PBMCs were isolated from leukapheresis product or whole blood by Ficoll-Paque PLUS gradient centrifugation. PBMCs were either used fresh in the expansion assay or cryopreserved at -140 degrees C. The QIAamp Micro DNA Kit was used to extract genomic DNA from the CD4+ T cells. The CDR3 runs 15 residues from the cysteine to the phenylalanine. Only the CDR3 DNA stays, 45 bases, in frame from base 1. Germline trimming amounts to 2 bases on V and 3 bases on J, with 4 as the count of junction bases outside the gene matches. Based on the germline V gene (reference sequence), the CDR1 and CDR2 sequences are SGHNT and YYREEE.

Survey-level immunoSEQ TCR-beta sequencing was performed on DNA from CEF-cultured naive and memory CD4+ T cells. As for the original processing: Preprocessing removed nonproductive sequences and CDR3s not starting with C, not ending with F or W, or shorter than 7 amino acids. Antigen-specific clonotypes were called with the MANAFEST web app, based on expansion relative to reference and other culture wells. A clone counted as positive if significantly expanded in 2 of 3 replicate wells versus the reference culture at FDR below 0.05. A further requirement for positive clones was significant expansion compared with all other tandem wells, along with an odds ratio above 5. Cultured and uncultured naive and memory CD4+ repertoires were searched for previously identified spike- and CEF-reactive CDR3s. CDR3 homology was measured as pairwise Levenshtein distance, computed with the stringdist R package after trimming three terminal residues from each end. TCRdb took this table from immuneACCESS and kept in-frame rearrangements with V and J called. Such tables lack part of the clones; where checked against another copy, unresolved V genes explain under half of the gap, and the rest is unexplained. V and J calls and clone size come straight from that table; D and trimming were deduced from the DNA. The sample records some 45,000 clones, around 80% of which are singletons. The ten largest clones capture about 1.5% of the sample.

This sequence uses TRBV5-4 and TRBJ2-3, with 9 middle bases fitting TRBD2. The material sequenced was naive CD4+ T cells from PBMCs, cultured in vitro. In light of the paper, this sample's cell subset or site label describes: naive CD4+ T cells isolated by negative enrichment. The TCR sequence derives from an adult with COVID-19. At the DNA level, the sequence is TGTGCCAGCAGCTTTGGTAGCGGGAGAACAGATACGCAGTATTTT. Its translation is CASSFGSGRTDTQYF. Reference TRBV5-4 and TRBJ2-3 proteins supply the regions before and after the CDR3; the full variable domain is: ETGVTQSPTHLIKTRGQQVTLRCSSQSGHNTVSWYQQALGQGPQFIFQYYREEENGRGNFPPRFSGLQFPNYSSELNVNALELDDSALYLCASSFGSGRTDTQYFGPGTRLTVL.